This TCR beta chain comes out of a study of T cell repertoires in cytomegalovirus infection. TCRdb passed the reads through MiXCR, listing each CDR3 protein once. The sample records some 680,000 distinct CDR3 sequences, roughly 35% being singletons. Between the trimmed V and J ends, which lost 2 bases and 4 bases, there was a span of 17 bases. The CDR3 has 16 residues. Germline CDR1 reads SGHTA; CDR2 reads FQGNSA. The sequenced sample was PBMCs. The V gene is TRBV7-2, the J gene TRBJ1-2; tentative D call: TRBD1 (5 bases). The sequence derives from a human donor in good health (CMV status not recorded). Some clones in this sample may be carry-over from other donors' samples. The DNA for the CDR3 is TGTGCCAGCAGCTTAAACGGGCCGACAGAGATCTATGGCTACACCTTC. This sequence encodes CASSLNGPTEIYGYTF.